Presented here are 3 T cell receptor beta chains from one specimen sequenced in a study of T cells in Graves' hyperthyroidism and ophthalmopathy. Regions amplified from RNA transcripts were the TCR beta CDR3 regions. An initial round of RT-PCR targeting the TCR CDR3 relied on the HTBI primer set. TCRdb reanalysed the multiplex PCR reads using MiXCR and keeps one entry per CDR3 protein. The table lists 480,000 or so distinct CDR3 sequences, approximately 49% of them singletons, with about 40% in the top ten. Sample: peripheral blood or thyroid tissue (not recorded which). These TCRs come from an adult woman with Graves' disease, either hyperthyroidism or ophthalmopathy (not recorded which).

This clonotype has only a few counts. The chain joins TRBV7-2 to TRBJ2-7; D not resolved. Germline CDR1 SGHTA, CDR2 FQGNSA. The CDR3 runs 15 residues. Trimming took off 5 bases at V and 2 bases at J, with 16 bases between the two ends. CDR3 sequence reads: CASSLGSVPAYEQYF. The CDR3 DNA reads as TGTGCCAGCAGCCTGGGAAGCGTTCCAGCCTACGAGCAGTACTTC. Looking up the rest from reference TRBV7-2 and TRBJ2-7 gives the full variable domain: GAGVSQSPSNKVTEKGKDVELRCDPISGHTALYWYRQSLGQGLEFLIYFQGNSAPDKSGLPSDRFSAERTGGSVSTLTIQRTQQEDSAVYLCASSLGSVPAYEQYFGPGTRLTVT.

This clonotype has more than one count but fewer than ten. The CDR3 DNA reads TGCAGTGCTAGGGATGGCGCTAGCGGGAGAGATTACGAGCAGTACTTC. Its protein is CSARDGASGRDYEQYF. The V and J genes are TRBV20-1 and TRBJ2-7, with 10 bases matching TRBD2. Germline CDR1 and CDR2: DFQATT and SNEGSKA (reference sequence). The CDR3 consists of 16 residues. After removal of 3 bases from V and 4 bases from J, the junction contained 12 bases not matched to a gene.

The table lists this clonotype with a count of one. This sequence joins TRBV11-2 and TRBJ2-5, with TRBD2 as a possible D gene (6 bases). This CDR3 is 15 amino acids long. Germline V gene lookup returns CDR1 SGHAT and CDR2 FQNNGV. Trimming stripped 1 base from V and 2 bases from J, with 11 bases between. The CDR3 nucleotides are TGTGCCAGCAGCTTAGTGGGAGGACGGCAAGAGACCCAGTACTTC. Protein sequence: CASSLVGGRQETQYF.